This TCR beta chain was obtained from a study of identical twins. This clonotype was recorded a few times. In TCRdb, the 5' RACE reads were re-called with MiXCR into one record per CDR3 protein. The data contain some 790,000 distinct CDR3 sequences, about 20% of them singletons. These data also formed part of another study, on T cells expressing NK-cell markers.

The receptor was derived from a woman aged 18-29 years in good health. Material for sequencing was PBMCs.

For the CDR3, the DNA is TGCAGCGTCCGTACAGGGATCTACGAGCAGTACTTC. It specifies CSVRTGIYEQYF. The chain employs TRBV29-1 and TRBJ2-7; TRBD1 might be the D (6 bases). CDR3 size: 12 residues. Germline V gene data show CDR1 as SQVTM and CDR2 as ANQGSEA. Trimming cost V 6 bases and J 3 bases, with 12 bases left between them.